This is a list of T cell receptor beta chains from one sample in a study of early T cells in non-severe SARS-CoV-2 infection. TCRdb used MiXCR to reprocess the 5' RACE reads, holding one entry per CDR3 protein. The sample contains 80,000 to 95,000 distinct CDR3 sequences, around 15% of which appear only once. Material for sequencing was whole blood. The receptors shown here come from an adult who was a healthcare worker with PCR-confirmed SARS-CoV-2 infection or an uninfected control (not recorded which). Both conserved end residues are part of each CDR3. D genes are given only for firm matches. Only part of the rows carry a size: once, few, many, or a class if the clone is expanded.

j_call clone_size v_call d_call cdr3_nt cdr3_aa
TRBJ2-6 few TRBV5-6 NA TGTGCCAGCAGCCCCCGTCAAGGGCGCGGGGCCAACGTCCTGACTTTC CASSPRQGRGANVLTF
TRBJ2-3 many TRBV27 TRBD2 TGTGCCAGCAGTTTCCAACTAGCGGCCATTTCTAGCACAGATACGCAGTATTTT CASSFQLAAISSTDTQYF
TRBJ1-2 few TRBV13 NA TGTGCCAGCAGCAGACGACAGGCCCCCTCCAACTATGGCTACACCTTC CASSRRQAPSNYGYTF
TRBJ2-5 NA TRBV20-1 NA TGCAGTGCTAGAGGGACGAGATTGTACCAAGAGACCCAGTACTTC CSARGTRLYQETQYF
TRBJ2-3 once TRBV28 NA TGTGCCAGCAGGTCAGGGGAGGGCACGCAGTATTTT CASRSGEGTQYF
TRBJ2-2 few TRBV12-3/TRBV12-4 NA TGTGCCAGCAGTCGACGGGGCTTCGGGGAGCTGTTTTTT CASSRRGFGELFF
TRBJ2-1 NA TRBV7-8 NA TGTGCCAGCAGCAGTGGGGTATCCTACAATGAGCAGTTCTTC CASSSGVSYNEQFF
TRBJ2-2 few TRBV18 NA TGTGCCAGCTCACCACTGGAAACCACCGGGGAGCTGTTTTTT CASSPLETTGELFF
TRBJ2-7 NA TRBV11-2 TRBD2 TGTGCCAGCAGGTCTCTAGCGGGGGCGGTATACGAGCAGTACTTC CASRSLAGAVYEQYF
TRBJ2-3 few TRBV7-9 NA TGTGCCAGCAGCTTAGACGTGGGTACGCAGTATTTT CASSLDVGTQYF
TRBJ2-1 many TRBV12-3/TRBV12-4 TRBD1 TGTGCCAGCAGTCGACAGGGGATCTACAATGAGCAGTTCTTC CASSRQGIYNEQFF
TRBJ2-5 many TRBV7-2 NA TGTGCCAGCAGCCCGACGGAGACCCAGTACTTC CASSPTETQYF
TRBJ2-1 few TRBV11-2 TRBD2 TGTGCCACCCTAGCGGGGGGGCTGGGCAATGAGCAGTTCTTC CATLAGGLGNEQFF
TRBJ2-2 NA TRBV20-1 NA TGCAGTGCGAGACGGCGCACCGGGGAGCTGTTTTTT CSARRRTGELFF
TRBJ2-7 many TRBV4-2 TRBD1 TGTGCCAGCAGCCAAAAAACGGGCTCAGGGGGCGCGGGTGAGCAGTACTTC CASSQKTGSGGAGEQYF
TRBJ1-1 few TRBV6-5 TRBD1 TGTGCCAGCAGGGCAGGGGGGACCCATGAAGCTTTCTTT CASRAGGTHEAFF
TRBJ1-5 NA TRBV7-9 TRBD1 TGTGCCAGCAGCTGGTCAGGGGGACAGCCCCAGCATTTT CASSWSGGQPQHF
TRBJ2-1 few TRBV7-8 NA TGTGCCAGCAGCTTCAGGGGTCCCTACAATGAGCAGTTCTTC CASSFRGPYNEQFF
TRBJ1-2 many TRBV5-1 TRBD1 TGCGCCAGCAGCTTGCTTTCGACAGGGAACTATGGCTACACCTTC CASSLLSTGNYGYTF
TRBJ2-7 NA TRBV10-3 TRBD2 TGTGCCATCAGTGGGAGGACTAGCGGGGTCTCCTACGAGCAGTACTTC CAISGRTSGVSYEQYF
TRBJ1-2 few TRBV25-1 NA TGTGCCAGCAGTGAGGAATGGGGGGCTAACTATGGCTACACCTTC CASSEEWGANYGYTF
TRBJ1-4 many TRBV10-1 NA TGCGCCAGCAGTGAGTCTCTAGGGGAAGGAGATGAAAAACTGTTTTTT CASSESLGEGDEKLFF
TRBJ2-6 NA TRBV7-2 NA TGTGCCAGCAGCTTTAGTATAGGGACTGGGGCCAACGTCCTGACTTTC CASSFSIGTGANVLTF
TRBJ2-7 few TRBV11-2 TRBD2 TGTGCCAGCAGCCCCACTAGCGGGGGGCGGAACGAGCAGTACTTC CASSPTSGGRNEQYF
TRBJ1-6 NA TRBV12-3/TRBV12-4 TRBD1 TGTGCCAGCAGTTTTGACAGGGCTGATTCACCCCTCCACTTT CASSFDRADSPLHF
TRBJ1-2 NA TRBV5-4 NA TGTGCCAGCAGCCGACCCACCCAGGGGAATGGCTACACCTTC CASSRPTQGNGYTF
TRBJ2-3 few TRBV29-1 NA TGCAGCGAGACAGGTCAAGATACGCAGTATTTT CSETGQDTQYF
TRBJ2-7 few TRBV5-1 NA TGCGCCAGCAGCTTGCAGGGACATAGGAGCTCCTACGAGCAGTACTTC CASSLQGHRSSYEQYF
TRBJ2-7 many TRBV7-2 TRBD1 TGTGCCAGCAGCCAAGACAGGGGGCAATCCTACGAGCAGTACTTC CASSQDRGQSYEQYF
TRBJ2-7 NA TRBV20-1 TRBD2 TGCAGTGCCCAGAGAACGGGGGGATCCTACGAGCAGTACTTC CSAQRTGGSYEQYF
TRBJ2-3 many TRBV28 NA TGTGCCAGCAGTTTGCGGGGCGCCACAGATACGCAGTATTTT CASSLRGATDTQYF
TRBJ2-7 few TRBV5-8 NA TGTGCCAGCAGCTTGGTCGGCGGCTCCTACGAGCAGTACTTC CASSLVGGSYEQYF
TRBJ1-3 few TRBV13 TRBD1 TGTGCCAGCAGCTTATGGACAGGGGGCCCTGGAAACACCATATATTTT CASSLWTGGPGNTIYF
TRBJ1-2 few TRBV6-5 NA TGTGCCAGCAGCCGTCCGGGAAATGGCTACACCTTC CASSRPGNGYTF
TRBJ1-1 NA TRBV7-9 TRBD1 TGTGCCAGCAGGAAGACAGGGGAGGACACTGAAGCTTTCTTT CASRKTGEDTEAFF